This T cell receptor beta chain was sequenced during a study of blood T cell repertoires in COVID-19. Study-wide context: The study drew acute and convalescent COVID-19 samples from the United States, Italy and Spain. From T cells, B-cell-depleted T cells, or PBMCs came the material, which was cDNA or gDNA.

This CDR3 is built from 17 residues. V shed 2 bases, J shed 2 bases, and the junction held 8 bases outside the gene matches. Germline V gene sequence: CDR1 LNHDA, CDR2 SQIVND (reference sequence). Under the authors' procedure: Amplification of reference gene primers provided the estimated nucleated cell counts. Method: immunoSEQ multiplex PCR; TCRdb's copy keeps in-frame clones and lacks some. For V, J and clone size, that table is used; D and trimming come from the DNA. The sample gives about 210,000 clones, approximately 91% of which show up once; about 4.8% is in the top ten. The chain couples TRBV19 to TRBJ1-2, with 10 bases lining up with TRBD1. This sequence originates from a woman in her thirties or forties with acute or convalescent COVID-19. Sample: peripheral blood. DNA for the CDR3: TGTGCCAGTAGTATATTGCCGACAGGGGGCCAAAACTATGGCTACACCTTC. It translates to CASSILPTGGQNYGYTF.